This T cell receptor (beta chain) is from a study of blood T cell repertoires in COVID-19. Germline trimming cut 2 bases from V and 3 bases from J; bases unmatched to any gene: 4. This CDR3 spans 15 amino acids. The germline CDR1 and CDR2 sequences are MGHRA and YSYEKL. Original analysis: Quantification of nucleated cells was approximated via reference gene primer amplification. Generated by immunoSEQ multiplex PCR, the TCRdb table keeps only in-frame clones and is missing some. V and J calls and clone size are those listed in that table; D and trimming were worked out from the DNA. This sample has approximately 40,000 clones, with about nine tenths found just once.

The TCR originated in a man in his sixties with acute or convalescent COVID-19. V usage is TRBV4-1 and J usage is TRBJ2-7, with 10 bases matching TRBD1. The sequenced sample was peripheral blood. CDR3: CASSQSRDRGYEQYF. The CDR3 DNA follows: TGCGCCAGCAGCCAAAGCCGGGACAGGGGCTACGAGCAGTACTTC.